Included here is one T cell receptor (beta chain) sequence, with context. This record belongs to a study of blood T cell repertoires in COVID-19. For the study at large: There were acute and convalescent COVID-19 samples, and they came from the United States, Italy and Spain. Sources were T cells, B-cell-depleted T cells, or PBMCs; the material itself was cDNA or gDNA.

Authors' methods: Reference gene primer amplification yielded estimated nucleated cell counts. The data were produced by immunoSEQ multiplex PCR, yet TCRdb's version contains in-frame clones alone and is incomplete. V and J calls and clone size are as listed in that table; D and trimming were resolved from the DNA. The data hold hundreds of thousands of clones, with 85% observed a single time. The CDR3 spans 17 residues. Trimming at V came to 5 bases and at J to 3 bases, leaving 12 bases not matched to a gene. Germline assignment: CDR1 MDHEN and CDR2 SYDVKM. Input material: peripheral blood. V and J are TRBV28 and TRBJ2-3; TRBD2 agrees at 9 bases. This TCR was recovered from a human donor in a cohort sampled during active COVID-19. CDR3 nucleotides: TGTGCCAGCAGTGGTAGCGGGAGAACGGGAATGACAGATACGCAGTATTTT. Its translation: CASSGSGRTGMTDTQYF.